This T cell receptor (beta chain) was found in a study of blood T cell repertoires in COVID-19. Assay: immunoSEQ multiplex PCR; the TCRdb copy retains only in-frame clones and omits some. The data contain under 250,000 clones, 80% to 90% of them singletons. V shed 0 bases and J 7 bases; nucleotides not matched to a gene: 7. This CDR3 has 15 residues. From germline, CDR1 is MNHEY and CDR2 SMNVEV (reference sequence). Recruits, aged roughly 18 to 95 years, lived in 24 US areas. Participant-reported clinical history was the basis for cohort assignment. The origin of this receptor is a woman aged 18-29 years in a cohort exposed to, infected with or recovered from COVID-19 (not recorded which). The source material was PBMCs or T cells enriched from blood (not recorded which). The V call is TRBV27, the J call TRBJ1-2, with TRBD1 matching 8 bases. For the CDR3, the DNA is TGTGCCAGCAGTTTATCCCGACAGGGGCGGAGTGGCTACACCTTC. Its translation: CASSLSRQGRSGYTF.